This TCR beta chain was sequenced in a study of blood T cell repertoires in COVID-19. Germline V gives CDR1 SGHVS, CDR2 FQNEAQ. V dropped 5 bases and J dropped 0 bases, with 13 bases sitting between them. The length of the CDR3 is 15 residues. Using immunoSEQ multiplex PCR, the repertoire was profiled, and TCRdb retains in-frame clones only, with some absent. Here the sample spans over 150,000 clones, around 90% being singletons. The receptor's source is a man between 18 and 29 years old with COVID-19, enrolled during active disease. What was sequenced was peripheral blood. This chain links TRBV7-8 with TRBJ1-2; weak D call: TRBD1 (5 bases). CDR3 in DNA: TGTGCCAGCAGCCCGCGCAGGGTAGCTAACTATGGCTACACCTTC. It yields the protein CASSPRRVANYGYTF.